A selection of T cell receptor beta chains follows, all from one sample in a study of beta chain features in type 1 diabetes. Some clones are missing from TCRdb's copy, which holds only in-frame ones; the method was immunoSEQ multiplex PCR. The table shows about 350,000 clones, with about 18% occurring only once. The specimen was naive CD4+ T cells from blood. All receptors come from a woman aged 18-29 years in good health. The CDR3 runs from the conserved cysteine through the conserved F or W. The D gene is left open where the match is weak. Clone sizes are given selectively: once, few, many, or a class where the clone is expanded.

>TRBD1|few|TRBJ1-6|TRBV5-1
TGCGCCAGCAGCTTGGAATCTCCGGGACAGATGTTTAATTCACCCCTCCACTTT
CASSLESPGQMFNSPLHF
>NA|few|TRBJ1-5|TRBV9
TGTGCCAGCAGCGTAGACGCCCGACAGGAACCCCAGCATTTT
CASSVDARQEPQHF
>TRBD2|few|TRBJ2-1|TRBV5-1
TGCGCCAGCAGCCCCGGGGGGGCGATTCAGGACAATGAGCAGTTCTTC
CASSPGGAIQDNEQFF
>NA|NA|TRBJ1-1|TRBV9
TGTGCCAGCAGCGGACAGAGGAACACTGAAGCTTTCTTT
CASSGQRNTEAFF
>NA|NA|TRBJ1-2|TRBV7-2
TGTGCCAGCAGCTCTTCGCTCGGGTTTGGCTACACCTTC
CASSSSLGFGYTF
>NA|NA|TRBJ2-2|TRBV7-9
TGTGCCAGCAGCTCCCAAACCGGGGAGCTGTTTTTT
CASSSQTGELFF
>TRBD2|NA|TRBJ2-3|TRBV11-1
TGTGCCAGCAGCCTACGGACTAGCGGGGGGTATACAGATACGCAGTATTTT
CASSLRTSGGYTDTQYF
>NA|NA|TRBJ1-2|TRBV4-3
TGCGCCAGCAGCCAAGATTCAGGGAACGTGTATGGCTACACCTTC
CASSQDSGNVYGYTF
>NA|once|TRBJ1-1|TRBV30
TGTGCCTGGAGTCCCATCCCTCGCGGCACTGAAGCTTTCTTT
CAWSPIPRGTEAFF
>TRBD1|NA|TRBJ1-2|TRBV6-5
TGTGCCACTCGCCGGGACAGGGGCCTATATGGCTACACCTTC
CATRRDRGLYGYTF
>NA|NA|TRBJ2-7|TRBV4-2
TGTGCCAGCAGCCAAGCGTGGCAGGGCGGCTACGAGCAGTACTTC
CASSQAWQGGYEQYF
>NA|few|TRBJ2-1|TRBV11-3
TGTGCCAGCAGCTTAAGCTCCCATACCTACAATGAGCAGTTCTTC
CASSLSSHTYNEQFF
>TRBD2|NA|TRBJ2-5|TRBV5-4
TGTGCCAGCAGCTCAGGACTAGCGAATCAAGAGACCCAGTACTTC
CASSSGLANQETQYF
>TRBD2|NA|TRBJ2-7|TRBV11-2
TGTGCCAGCAGCTTAGTCCTAGCGGGAGTCGAGCAGTACTTC
CASSLVLAGVEQYF
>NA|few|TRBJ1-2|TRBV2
TGTGCCAGCAGTGTAGCACCAGATAACTATGGCTACACCTTC
CASSVAPDNYGYTF
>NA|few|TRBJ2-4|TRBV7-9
TGTGCCAGCAGCTTAGCCTTAGCCAAAAACATTCAGTACTTC
CASSLALAKNIQYF
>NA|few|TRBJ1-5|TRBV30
TGTGCCTGGAGTGTGTTACAGATAAATCAGCCCCAGCATTTT
CAWSVLQINQPQHF
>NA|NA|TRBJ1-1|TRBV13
TGTGCCAGCAGCTCGGGGGGGACACTTCGCAACACTGAAGCTTTCTTT
CASSSGGTLRNTEAFF
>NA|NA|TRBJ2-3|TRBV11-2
TGTGCCAGCAGCCCTCGGGTCCGCACAGATACGCAGTATTTT
CASSPRVRTDTQYF
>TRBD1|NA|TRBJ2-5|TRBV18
TGTGCCAGCTCACGGGACAGGGCGGAAGAGACCCAGTACTTC
CASSRDRAEETQYF
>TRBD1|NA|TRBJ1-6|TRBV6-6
TGTGCCAGCAGTCCTGGGACAGGGGGCAATTCACCCCTCCACTTT
CASSPGTGGNSPLHF
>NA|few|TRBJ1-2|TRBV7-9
TGTGCCAGCAGCTTAGCACAGGGCGCGTACTATGGCTACACCTTC
CASSLAQGAYYGYTF
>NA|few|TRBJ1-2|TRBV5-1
TGCGCCAGCAGCTTATCTACCGGGAACTATGGCTACACCTTC
CASSLSTGNYGYTF
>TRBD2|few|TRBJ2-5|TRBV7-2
TGTGCCAGCAGCTCGCCCGTAGGAGCGGGAGCGGGAGAGACCCAGTACTTC
CASSSPVGAGAGETQYF